This TCR beta chain appears in the sequencing data of a study of blood T cells in healthy people across ages. The ends were cut back, 0 bases at V and 4 bases at J, with 11 bases in the middle. Germline lookup yields CDR1 MNHEY and CDR2 SMNVEV (reference sequence). The CDR3 spans 15 residues. Combining a sample-barcoded 5' primer with a J-beta primer mix, a second PCR ran for roughly 7 to 12 cycles. Paired-end reads containing CDR3 totaled no fewer than 3 million for each sample. TCRdb passed the 5' RACE reads through MiXCR, listing each CDR3 protein once. Counted here are around 800,000 distinct CDR3 sequences, less than 80% occurring once; the ten biggest clones make up about a quarter. This clonotype was recorded a few times. No antigen is known for it. Findings and limits, study-wide: When one million T cells were used, diversity estimates were thought to be underestimates. Not knowing donor CMV status may have confounded expanded clonotype changes. Among T cells, TCR beta diversity per million cells dropped roughly linearly as age rose.

This chain joins TRBV27 and TRBJ2-3, with D possibly matching TRBD2 (6 bases). The specimen sequenced was blood. This clonotype was sampled from a man aged 25 to 40 in good health. CDR3 loop: CASSLSGGVPDTQYF. In nucleotides, the CDR3 is TGTGCCAGCAGTTTATCCGGAGGGGTACCAGATACGCAGTATTTT.